The clone carrying this T cell receptor (beta chain) has just a few counts. The germline gives CDR1 SGHDT, CDR2 YYEEEE. The CDR3 contains 14 residues. Trimming cost V 0 bases and J 4 bases, with 8 bases left between them. The source of the sample is a study of blood T cell repertoires in COVID-19. Generated by immunoSEQ multiplex PCR, the TCRdb table keeps only in-frame clones and is missing some. Among 170,000 or so clones listed, approximately 87% were seen once. The source of this sequence is a woman aged 70-85 years with COVID-19, enrolled during active disease. This sequence joins TRBV5-6 and TRBJ1-5; D gene ambiguous. Material: peripheral blood. CDR3 amino acids: CASSLATRNQPQHF. The CDR3 region has the DNA TGTGCCAGCAGCTTGGCCACTCGGAATCAGCCCCAGCATTTT.